The present T cell receptor (beta chain) was sequenced within a study of response to subunit inactivated influenza vaccine. The V gene end was trimmed by 5 bases and the J gene end by 10 bases; junction bases not matched to a gene: 9. The CDR3 is 13 amino acids. TCRdb fed the RT-PCR reads into MiXCR, producing one record per CDR3 protein. The data show some 570,000 distinct CDR3 sequences, about 11% seen once. These same records also appear under a second study, on T cells expressing NK-cell markers. That study reports: UMIs were included in TCR beta cDNA generated by 5'RACE template switching. Serological testing identified most of the eight sequenced donors as HCMV-seropositive and one as seronegative.

The chain has TRBV12-3 or TRBV12-4 and TRBJ2-5; TRBD2 aligns across 8 bases. The sample here was PBMCs from blood, taken on the day of vaccination. This TCR was sampled from a middle-aged man who received an inactivated influenza vaccine. CDR3 loop: CASSPRREADQYF. In DNA, the CDR3 is TGTGCCAGCAGTCCCCGGCGGGAGGCGGACCAGTACTTC.